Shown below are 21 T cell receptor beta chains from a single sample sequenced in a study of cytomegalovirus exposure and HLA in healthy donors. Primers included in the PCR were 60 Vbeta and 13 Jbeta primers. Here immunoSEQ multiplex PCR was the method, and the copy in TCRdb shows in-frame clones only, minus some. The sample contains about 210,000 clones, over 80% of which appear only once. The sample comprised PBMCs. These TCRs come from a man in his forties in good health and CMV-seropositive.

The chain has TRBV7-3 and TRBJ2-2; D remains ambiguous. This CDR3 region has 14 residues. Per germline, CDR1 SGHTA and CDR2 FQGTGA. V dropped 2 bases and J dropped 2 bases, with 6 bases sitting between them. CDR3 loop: CASSLWANTGELFF. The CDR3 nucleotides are TGTGCCAGCAGCTTATGGGCTAACACCGGGGAGCTGTTTTTT.

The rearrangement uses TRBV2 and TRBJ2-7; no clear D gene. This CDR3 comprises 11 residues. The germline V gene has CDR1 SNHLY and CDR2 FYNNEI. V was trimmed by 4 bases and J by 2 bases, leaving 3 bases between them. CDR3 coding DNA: TGTGCCAGCAGTGTCACCTACGAGCAGTACTTC. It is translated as CASSVTYEQYF.

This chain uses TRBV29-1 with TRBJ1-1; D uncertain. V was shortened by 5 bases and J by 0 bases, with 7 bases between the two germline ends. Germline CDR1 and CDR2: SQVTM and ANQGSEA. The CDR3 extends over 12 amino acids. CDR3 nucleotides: TGCAGCGTTAACACCGTGAACACTGAAGCTTTCTTT. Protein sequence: CSVNTVNTEAFF. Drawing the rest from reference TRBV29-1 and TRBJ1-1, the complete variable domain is SAVISQKPSRDICQRGTSLTIQCQVDSQVTMMFWYRQQPGQSLTLIATANQGSEATYESGFVIDKFPISRPNLTFSTLTVSNMSPEDSSIYLCSVNTVNTEAFFGQGTRLTVV.

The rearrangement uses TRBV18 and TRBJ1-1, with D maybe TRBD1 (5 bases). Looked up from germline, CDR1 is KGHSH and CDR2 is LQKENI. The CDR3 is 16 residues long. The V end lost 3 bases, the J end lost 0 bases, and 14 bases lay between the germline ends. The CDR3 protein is CASSPGGPSMNTEAFF. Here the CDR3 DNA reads TGTGCCAGCTCACCGGGGGGTCCCTCGATGAACACTGAAGCTTTCTTT.

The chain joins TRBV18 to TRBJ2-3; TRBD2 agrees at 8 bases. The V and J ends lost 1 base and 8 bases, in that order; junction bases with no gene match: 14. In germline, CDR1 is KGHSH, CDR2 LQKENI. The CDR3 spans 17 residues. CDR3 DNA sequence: TGTGCCAGCTCACCACTCCCCAGCGGGAGCGGTGTGGGTACGCAGTATTTT. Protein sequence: CASSPLPSGSGVGTQYF.

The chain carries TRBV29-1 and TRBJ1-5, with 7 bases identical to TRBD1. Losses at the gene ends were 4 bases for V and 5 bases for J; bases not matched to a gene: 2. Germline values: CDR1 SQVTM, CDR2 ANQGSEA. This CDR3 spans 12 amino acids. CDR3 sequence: CSVVTGDQPQHF. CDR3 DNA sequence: TGCAGCGTTGTTACAGGGGATCAGCCCCAGCATTTT.

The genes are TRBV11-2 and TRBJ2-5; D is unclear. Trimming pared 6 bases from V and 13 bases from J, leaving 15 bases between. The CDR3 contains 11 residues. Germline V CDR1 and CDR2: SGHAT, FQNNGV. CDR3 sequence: CASSSLRLVYF. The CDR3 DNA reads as TGTGCCAGCAGTTCTCTTCGGTTAGTGTACTTC. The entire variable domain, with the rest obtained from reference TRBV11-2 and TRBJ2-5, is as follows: EAGVAQSPRYKIIEKRQSVAFWCNPISGHATLYWYQQILGQGPKLLIQFQNNGVVDDSQLPKDRFSAERLKGVDSTLKIQPAKLEDSAVYLCASSSLRLVYFGPGTRLLVL.

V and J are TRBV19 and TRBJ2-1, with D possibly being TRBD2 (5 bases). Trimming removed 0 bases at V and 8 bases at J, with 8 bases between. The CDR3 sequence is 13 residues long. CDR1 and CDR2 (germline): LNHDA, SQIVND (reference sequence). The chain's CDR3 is CASSIDLEDEQFF. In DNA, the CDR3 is TGTGCCAGTAGTATAGATTTGGAGGATGAGCAGTTCTTC. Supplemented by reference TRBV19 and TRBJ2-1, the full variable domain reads DGGITQSPKYLFRKEGQNVTLSCEQNLNHDAMYWYRQDPGQGLRLIYYSQIVNDFQKGDIAEGYSVSREKKESFPLTVTSAQKNPTAFYLCASSIDLEDEQFFGPGTRLTVL.

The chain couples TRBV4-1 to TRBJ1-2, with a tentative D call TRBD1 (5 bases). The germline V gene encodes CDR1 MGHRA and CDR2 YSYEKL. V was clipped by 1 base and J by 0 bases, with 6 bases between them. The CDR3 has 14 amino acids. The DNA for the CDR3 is TGCGCCAGCAGCCAAGCGGACACTAACTATGGCTACACCTTC. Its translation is CASSQADTNYGYTF.

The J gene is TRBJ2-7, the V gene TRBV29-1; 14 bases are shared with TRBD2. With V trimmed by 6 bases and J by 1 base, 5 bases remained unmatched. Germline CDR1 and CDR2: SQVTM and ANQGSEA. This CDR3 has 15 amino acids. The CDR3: CSVAGTSGSSYEQYF. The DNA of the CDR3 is TGCAGCGTCGCCGGGACTAGCGGGAGTTCCTACGAGCAGTACTTC.

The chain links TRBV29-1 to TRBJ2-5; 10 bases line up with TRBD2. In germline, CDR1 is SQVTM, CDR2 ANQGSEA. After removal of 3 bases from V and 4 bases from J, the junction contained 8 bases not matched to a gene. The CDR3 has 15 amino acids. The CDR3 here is CSVEGAGGPPETQYF. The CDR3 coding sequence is TGCAGCGTTGAGGGAGCGGGAGGGCCTCCAGAGACCCAGTACTTC. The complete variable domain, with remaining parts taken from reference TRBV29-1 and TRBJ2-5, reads SAVISQKPSRDICQRGTSLTIQCQVDSQVTMMFWYRQQPGQSLTLIATANQGSEATYESGFVIDKFPISRPNLTFSTLTVSNMSPEDSSIYLCSVEGAGGPPETQYFGPGTRLLVL.

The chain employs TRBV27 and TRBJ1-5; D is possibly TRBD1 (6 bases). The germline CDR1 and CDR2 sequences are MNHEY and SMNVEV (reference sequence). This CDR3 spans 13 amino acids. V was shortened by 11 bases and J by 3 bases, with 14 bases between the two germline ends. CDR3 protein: CASRGGVNQPQHF. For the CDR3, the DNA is TGTGCCTCAAGAGGGGGGGTCAATCAGCCCCAGCATTTT.

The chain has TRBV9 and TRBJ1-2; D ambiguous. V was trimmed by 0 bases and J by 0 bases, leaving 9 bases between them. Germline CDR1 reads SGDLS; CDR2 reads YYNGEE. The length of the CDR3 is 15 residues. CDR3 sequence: CASSVDPGANYGYTF. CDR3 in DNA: TGTGCCAGCAGCGTAGATCCCGGAGCTAACTATGGCTACACCTTC.

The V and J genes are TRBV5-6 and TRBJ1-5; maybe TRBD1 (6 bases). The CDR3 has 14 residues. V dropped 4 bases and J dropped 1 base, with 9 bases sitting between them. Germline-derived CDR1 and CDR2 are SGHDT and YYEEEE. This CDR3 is CASSVTGSNQPQHF. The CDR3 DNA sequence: TGTGCCAGCAGCGTGACAGGAAGCAATCAGCCCCAGCATTTT.

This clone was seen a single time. CDR3 nucleotides: TGCGCCAGCAGCTTATCTCCGCGGAGCACAGATACGCAGTATTTT. Protein: CASSLSPRSTDTQYF. V and J are TRBV5-1 and TRBJ2-3, with D hard to call. Deletions cut 2 bases from V and 0 bases from J, with 10 bases between. This CDR3 has 15 amino acids. From germline, CDR1 is SGHRS and CDR2 YFSETQ.

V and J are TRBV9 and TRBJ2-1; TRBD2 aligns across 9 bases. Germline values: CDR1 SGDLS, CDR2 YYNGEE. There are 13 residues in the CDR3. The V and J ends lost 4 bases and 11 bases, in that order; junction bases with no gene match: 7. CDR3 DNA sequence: TGTGCCAGCAGCCCCCAGACTAGCGGTAAGCAGTTCTTC. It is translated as CASSPQTSGKQFF.

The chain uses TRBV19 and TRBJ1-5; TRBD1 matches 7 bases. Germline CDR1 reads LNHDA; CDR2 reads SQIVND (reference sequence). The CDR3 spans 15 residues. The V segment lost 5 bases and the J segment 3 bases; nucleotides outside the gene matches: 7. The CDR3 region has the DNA TGTGCCAGTAGTCCGCTGGACAGGAACAATCAGCCCCAGCATTTT. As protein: CASSPLDRNNQPQHF. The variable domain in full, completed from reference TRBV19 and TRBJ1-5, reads DGGITQSPKYLFRKEGQNVTLSCEQNLNHDAMYWYRQDPGQGLRLIYYSQIVNDFQKGDIAEGYSVSREKKESFPLTVTSAQKNPTAFYLCASSPLDRNNQPQHFGDGTRLSIL.

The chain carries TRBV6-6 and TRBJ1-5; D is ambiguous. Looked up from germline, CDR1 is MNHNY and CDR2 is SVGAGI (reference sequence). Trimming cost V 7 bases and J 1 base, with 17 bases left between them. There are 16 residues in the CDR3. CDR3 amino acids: CASTPLAPASNQPQHF. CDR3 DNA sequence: TGTGCCAGCACCCCTTTGGCTCCCGCAAGCAATCAGCCCCAGCATTTT.

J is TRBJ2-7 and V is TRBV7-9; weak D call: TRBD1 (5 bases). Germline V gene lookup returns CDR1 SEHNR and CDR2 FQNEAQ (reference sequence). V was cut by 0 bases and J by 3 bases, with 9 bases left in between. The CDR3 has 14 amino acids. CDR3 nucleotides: TGTGCCAGCAGCTTAGCACAGGCCCGCTACGAGCAGTACTTC. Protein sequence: CASSLAQARYEQYF.

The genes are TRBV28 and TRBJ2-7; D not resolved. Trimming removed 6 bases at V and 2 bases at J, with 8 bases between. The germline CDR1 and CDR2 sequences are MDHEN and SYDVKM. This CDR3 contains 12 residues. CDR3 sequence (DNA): TGTGCCAGCAGCCACGGTCCCTACGAGCAGTACTTC. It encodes CASSHGPYEQYF.

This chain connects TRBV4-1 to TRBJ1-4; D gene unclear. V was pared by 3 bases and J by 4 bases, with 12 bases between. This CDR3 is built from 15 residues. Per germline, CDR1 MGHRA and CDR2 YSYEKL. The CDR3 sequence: CASSHLGEVNEKLFF. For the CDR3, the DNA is TGCGCCAGCAGCCACCTAGGTGAGGTTAATGAAAAACTGTTTTTT.